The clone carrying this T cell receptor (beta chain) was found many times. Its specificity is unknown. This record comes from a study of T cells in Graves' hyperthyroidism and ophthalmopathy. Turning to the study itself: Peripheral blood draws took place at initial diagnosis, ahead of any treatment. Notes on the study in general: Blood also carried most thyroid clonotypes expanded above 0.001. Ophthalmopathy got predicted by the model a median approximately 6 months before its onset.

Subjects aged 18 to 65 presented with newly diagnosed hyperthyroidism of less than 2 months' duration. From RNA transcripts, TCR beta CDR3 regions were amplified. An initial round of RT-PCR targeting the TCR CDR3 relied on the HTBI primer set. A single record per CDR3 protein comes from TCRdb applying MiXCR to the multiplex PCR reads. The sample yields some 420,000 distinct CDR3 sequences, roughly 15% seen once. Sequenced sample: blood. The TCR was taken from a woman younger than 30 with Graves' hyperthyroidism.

CDR3 sequence: CASSSPLGTQYF. The CDR3 nucleotides read TGTGCCAGCAGCTCCCCCCTCGGGACCCAGTACTTC. The chain couples TRBV7-9 to TRBJ2-5; D is unclear. The V end was cut by 4 bases, the J end by 7 bases, with 10 bases between. There are 12 residues in the CDR3. Germline-derived CDR1 and CDR2 are SEHNR and FQNEAQ (reference sequence).